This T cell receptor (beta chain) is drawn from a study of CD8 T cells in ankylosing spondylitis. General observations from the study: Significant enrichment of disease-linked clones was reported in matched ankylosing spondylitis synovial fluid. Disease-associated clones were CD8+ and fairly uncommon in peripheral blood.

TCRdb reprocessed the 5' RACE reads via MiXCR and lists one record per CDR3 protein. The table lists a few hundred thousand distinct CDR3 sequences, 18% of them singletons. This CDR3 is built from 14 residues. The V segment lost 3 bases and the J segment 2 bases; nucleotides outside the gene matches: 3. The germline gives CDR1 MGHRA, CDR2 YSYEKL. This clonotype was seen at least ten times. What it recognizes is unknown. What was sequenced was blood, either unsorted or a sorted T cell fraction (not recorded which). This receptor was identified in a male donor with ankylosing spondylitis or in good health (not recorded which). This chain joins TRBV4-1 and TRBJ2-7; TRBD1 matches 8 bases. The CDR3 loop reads CASSQTGATYEQYF. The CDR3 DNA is TGCGCCAGCAGCCAGACAGGGGCGACCTACGAGCAGTACTTC.